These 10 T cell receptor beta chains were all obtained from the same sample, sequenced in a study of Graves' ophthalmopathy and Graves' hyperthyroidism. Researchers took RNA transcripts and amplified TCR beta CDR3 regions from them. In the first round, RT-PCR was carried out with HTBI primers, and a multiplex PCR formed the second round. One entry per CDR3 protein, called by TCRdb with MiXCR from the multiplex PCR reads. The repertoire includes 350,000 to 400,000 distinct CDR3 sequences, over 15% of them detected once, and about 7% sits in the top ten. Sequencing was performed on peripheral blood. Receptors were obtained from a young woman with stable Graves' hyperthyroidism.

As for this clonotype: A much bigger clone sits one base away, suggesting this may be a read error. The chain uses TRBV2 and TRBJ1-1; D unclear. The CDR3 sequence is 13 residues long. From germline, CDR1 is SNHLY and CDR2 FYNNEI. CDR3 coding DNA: TGTGCCAGCAAGTACAGCGAGAACACTGAAGCTTGCTTT. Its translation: CASKYSENTEACF.

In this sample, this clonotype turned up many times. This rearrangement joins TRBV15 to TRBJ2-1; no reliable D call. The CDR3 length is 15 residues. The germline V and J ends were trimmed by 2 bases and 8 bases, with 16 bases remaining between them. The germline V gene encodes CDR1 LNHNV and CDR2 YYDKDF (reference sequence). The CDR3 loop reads CATSRYHRSPHEQFF. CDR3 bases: TGTGCCACCAGCAGATATCACCGTAGTCCCCATGAGCAGTTCTTC.

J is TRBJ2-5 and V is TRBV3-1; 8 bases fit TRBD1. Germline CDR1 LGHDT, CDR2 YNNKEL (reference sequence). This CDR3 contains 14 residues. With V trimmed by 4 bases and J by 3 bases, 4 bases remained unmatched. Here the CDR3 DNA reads TGTGCCAGCAGCCCCAGGGGGCCGGAAGAGACCCAGTACTTC. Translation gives CASSPRGPEETQYF.

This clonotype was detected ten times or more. CDR3 residues: CASSPTLNEQYF. CDR3 nucleotide sequence: TGTGCCAGCAGTCCGACACTCAACGAGCAGTACTTC. The chain has TRBV6-2 or TRBV6-3 and TRBJ2-7; D is ambiguous. V shed 5 bases and J shed 5 bases, with 10 bases lying between them. The germline CDR1 and CDR2 sequences are MNHEY and SVGEGT. The CDR3 has 12 amino acids.

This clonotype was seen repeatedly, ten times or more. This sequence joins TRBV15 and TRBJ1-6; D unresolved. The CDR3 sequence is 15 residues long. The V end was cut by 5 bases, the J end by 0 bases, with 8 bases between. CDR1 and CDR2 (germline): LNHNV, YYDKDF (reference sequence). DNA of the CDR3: TGTGCCACCAGCTTACGGAGCTCCTATAATTCACCCCTCCACTTT. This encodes CATSLRSSYNSPLHF.

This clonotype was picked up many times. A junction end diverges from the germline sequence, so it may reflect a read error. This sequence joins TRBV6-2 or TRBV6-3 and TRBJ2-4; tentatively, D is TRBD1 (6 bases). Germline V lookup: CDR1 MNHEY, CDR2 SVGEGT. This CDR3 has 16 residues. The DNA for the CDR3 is TGTGCCAGCAGTTACAGGGGGATGATGGCCAAAAACATTAAGTACTTC. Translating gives CASSYRGMMAKNIKYF.

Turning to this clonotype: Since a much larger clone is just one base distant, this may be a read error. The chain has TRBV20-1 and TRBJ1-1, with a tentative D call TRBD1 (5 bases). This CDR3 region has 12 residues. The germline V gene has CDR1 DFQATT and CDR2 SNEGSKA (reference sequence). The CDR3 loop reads CGARTGNTEAFF. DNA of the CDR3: TGCGGTGCTAGAACAGGGAACACTGAAGCTTTCTTT.

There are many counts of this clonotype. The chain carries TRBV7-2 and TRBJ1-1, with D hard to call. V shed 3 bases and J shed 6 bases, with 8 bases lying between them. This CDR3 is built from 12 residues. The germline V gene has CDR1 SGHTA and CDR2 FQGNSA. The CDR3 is CASSFHEAEAFF. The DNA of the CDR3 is TGTGCCAGCAGCTTTCATGAGGCTGAAGCTTTCTTT.

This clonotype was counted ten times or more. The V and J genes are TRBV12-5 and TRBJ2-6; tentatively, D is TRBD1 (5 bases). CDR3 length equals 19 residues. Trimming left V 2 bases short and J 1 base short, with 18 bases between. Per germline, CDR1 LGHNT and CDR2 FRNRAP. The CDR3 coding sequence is TGTGCTAGTGGTTTGAGATTGGGTGACAGCACTTCTGGGGCCAACGTCCTGACTTTC. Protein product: CASGLRLGDSTSGANVLTF.

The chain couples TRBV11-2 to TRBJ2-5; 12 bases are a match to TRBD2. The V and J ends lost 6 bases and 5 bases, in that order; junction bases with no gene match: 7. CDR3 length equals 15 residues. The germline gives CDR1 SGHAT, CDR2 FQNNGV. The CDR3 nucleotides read TGTGCCAGCAGACCTCTAGCGGGGGGGCCCGAGACCCAGTACTTC. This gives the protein CASRPLAGGPETQYF.